This T cell receptor beta chain is drawn from a study of cytomegalovirus exposure and HLA in healthy donors. General observations from the study: Among the CMV-associated chains, three were confirmed in vitro as specific for CMV antigens.

The germline V and J ends were trimmed by 3 bases and 12 bases, with 12 bases remaining between them. The germline V gene has CDR1 LGHNA and CDR2 YNFKEQ. The CDR3 has 12 amino acids. Method: immunoSEQ multiplex PCR; TCRdb's copy keeps in-frame clones and lacks some. The table has 150,000 to 250,000 clones, approximately 82% seen once. This clone was counted a single time. The antigen remains unidentified. Sequencing was carried out using PBMCs. V usage is TRBV4-2 and J usage is TRBJ2-1, with D maybe TRBD2 (6 bases). The source of this sequence is a woman under 40 in good health and CMV-seropositive. CDR3 DNA sequence: TGTGCCAGCAGCCATTCCGGGACTGTGCAGTTCTTC. Its protein product is CASSHSGTVQFF.